This T cell receptor (beta chain) is drawn from a study of T cell clones after liver transplantation. Whole-study context: Liver transplant recipients had immunosuppression withdrawal attempted within 2 years. A pre-transplant mixed lymphocyte reaction with TCRbeta sequencing defined graft-donor-reactive clones followed in post-transplant blood.

V was trimmed by 8 bases and J by 6 bases, leaving 23 bases between them. Germline CDR1 reads SGHNT; CDR2 reads YYREEE (reference sequence). The CDR3 sequence is 15 residues long. As concerns this clone: No antigen is known for it.

Repertoires were generated with immunoSEQ multiplex PCR, while TCRdb's copy carries only in-frame clones and drops some. The table has around 120,000 clones, less than 95% seen once; the top ten hold approximately 0.78%. Study-level findings and limits: Graft donor-reactive T cells may have migrated into the graft rather than being deleted.

Here the sequenced sample was CD4+ T cells from blood, taken 12 months after liver transplant. This chain links TRBV5-4 with TRBJ2-5; a possible D gene is TRBD1 (6 bases). The source of this sequence is a human patient who received a liver transplant. The T cells may partly be graft donor cells. CDR3 sequence reads: CASSLGGASPKTQYF. CDR3 DNA sequence: TGTGCCAGTAGTTTAGGGGGAGCGTCGCCGAAGACCCAGTACTTC.